The TCR beta chain described here comes from a study of blood T cell repertoires in COVID-19. On the study more broadly: From the United States, Italy and Spain came samples of acute and convalescent COVID-19. From T cells, B-cell-depleted T cells, or PBMCs came the material, which was cDNA or gDNA.

The CDR3 extends over 15 amino acids. J was trimmed by 5 bases and V by 2 bases; bases with no gene match: 4. CDR1 is SEHNR, CDR2 FQNEAQ, per germline (reference sequence). Assay: immunoSEQ multiplex PCR; the TCRdb copy retains only in-frame clones and omits some. Of around 150,000 clones listed, 87% are singletons. The genes are TRBV7-9 and TRBJ2-5, with 11 nucleotides matching TRBD2. Input material: peripheral blood. The clonotype comes from a woman in her fifties or sixties with active or convalescent COVID-19. This CDR3 is CASSLLAGGRETQYF. For the CDR3, the DNA is TGTGCCAGCAGCTTACTAGCGGGGGGCAGGGAGACCCAGTACTTC.